Reported below is one T cell receptor beta chain. What it binds is not known. A modified ARM-PCR protocol with three rounds of nested PCR amplified TCRbeta. TCRdb called the multiplex PCR reads again in MiXCR, with one record for every CDR3 protein. The sample includes roughly 67,000 distinct CDR3 sequences, roughly 60% of them seen just once. The data stem from a study of tumor and adjacent non-tumor tissue in lung cancer. For the study at large: Samples averaged approximately 4.2 million productive TCRbeta reads each.

Findings and limits, study-wide: Top 100 clones took a larger repertoire share in normal lung. Compared with tumor, normal lung showed significantly lower TCR diversity.

RNA was extracted from bulk tissue without any cell sorting. Chemotherapy-naive patients with new lung cancer underwent thoracic surgery in China, August–November 2014. V was trimmed by 3 bases and J by 5 bases, leaving 14 bases between them. The CDR3 runs 15 residues. Germline CDR1 reads KGHDR; CDR2 reads SFDVKD. Sequenced: lung tumor tissue. The chain joins TRBV24-1 to TRBJ2-3, with D uncertain. This TCR was recovered from a man aged 45-65 years with non-small cell lung cancer. DNA for the CDR3: TGTGCCACCAGTGATATGAGCCAAGAGATAGATACGCAGTATTTT. Protein product: CATSDMSQEIDTQYF.